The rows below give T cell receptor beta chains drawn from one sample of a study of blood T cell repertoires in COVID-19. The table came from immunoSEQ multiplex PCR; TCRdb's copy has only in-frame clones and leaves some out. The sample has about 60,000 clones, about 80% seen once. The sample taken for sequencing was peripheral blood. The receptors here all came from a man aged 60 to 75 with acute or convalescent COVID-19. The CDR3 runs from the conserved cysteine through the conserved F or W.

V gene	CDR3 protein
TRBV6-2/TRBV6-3	CASSFLGRIGSEKLFF
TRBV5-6	CASSLVADTQYF
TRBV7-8	CASSLGASGGAGVSSYEQYF
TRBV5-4	CASSARWSSSGANVLTF
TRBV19	CASSRLTGGALREQYF
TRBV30	CAWRRGLSADTQYF
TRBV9	CASSDRGATEAFF
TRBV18	CASSPSSQGSNQPQHF
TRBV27	CASSFLTQQETQYF
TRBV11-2	CASSLVGRGNTEAFF
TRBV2	CASSDRTGEAEQFF
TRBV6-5	CASSPVTVNTEAFF
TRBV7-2	CASNHDRNPFEQYF
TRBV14	CASSQDRAGGAKNIQYF
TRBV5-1	CASTFSPGTNYGYTF
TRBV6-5	CATGERQAFF
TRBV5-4	CASSLQNTYTEAFF
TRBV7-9	CASSLMGGPETQYF
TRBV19	CASSPDRAQGVSGYTF
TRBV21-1	CASKKGQATDTQYF
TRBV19	CASRPTTGNNEQFF
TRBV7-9	CASSLQGGTEAFF
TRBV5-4	CASSFALEWTEAFF
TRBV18	CASSRDRADNEQFF